The rows below give T cell receptor beta chains drawn from one sample of a study of T cells after yellow fever vaccination. TCRdb re-called the 5' RACE reads with MiXCR, one entry per CDR3 protein. The table lists some 560,000 distinct CDR3 sequences, 17% of them singletons. Source: PBMCs, taken more than 4 days after the first yellow fever vaccination. These receptors came from a man between 18 and 29 years old who received the YFV17D yellow fever vaccine. CDR3s include the opening cysteine and the closing phenylalanine or tryptophan. D genes are given only for firm matches. Only some rows state a clone size, as once, few, many or a class for expanded clones.

D gene,J gene,clone size,V gene,CDR3 DNA,CDR3 protein
TRBD2,TRBJ2-7,many,TRBV12-3/TRBV12-4,TGTGCCAGCAGCTTGGGATACGGGACTAGCGGGTCCTACGAGCAGTACTTC,CASSLGYGTSGSYEQYF
TRBD2,TRBJ2-1,NA,TRBV4-1,TGCGCCAGCAGCCCCCCCGCTAGCGGGGATAAAAATGAGCAGTTCTTC,CASSPPASGDKNEQFF
NA,TRBJ1-5,NA,TRBV4-1,TGCGCCAGCAGCCATTCAGGGAGCTACGGGAGTCAGCCCCAGCATTTT,CASSHSGSYGSQPQHF
NA,TRBJ2-3,few,TRBV12-5,TGTGCTAGTGGTTTGGCTCAGCACACAGATACGCAGTATTTT,CASGLAQHTDTQYF
TRBD1,TRBJ2-1,NA,TRBV7-9,TGTGCCAGCAGTTGGGGACAGGGTAGCTCCTACAATGAGCAGTTCTTC,CASSWGQGSSYNEQFF
NA,TRBJ2-7,NA,TRBV11-2,TGTGCCAGCAGTTTACCAGAAGTAAGGACAGCCTATAGCGGCGAGCAGTACTTC,CASSLPEVRTAYSGEQYF
NA,TRBJ2-3,NA,TRBV5-1,TGCGCCAGCAGCTTGGGGGCGGGGAGCTCCGGAATGCAGTATTTT,CASSLGAGSSGMQYF
TRBD2,TRBJ2-1,NA,TRBV6-2/TRBV6-3,TGTGCCAGCCAACGTAGGGTGCTCCTAGCGGGGGGGTCCTACAATGAGCAGTTCTTC,CASQRRVLLAGGSYNEQFF
TRBD2,TRBJ2-3,few,TRBV19,TGTGCCACCGCATCTAGCGGGGGGCCGGGGACGCAGTATTTT,CATASSGGPGTQYF
NA,TRBJ2-7,few,TRBV3-1,TGTGCCAGCAGGGGGGCGGACGAGCAGTACTTC,CASRGADEQYF
NA,TRBJ1-2,few,TRBV11-2,TGTGCCAGCAGCTTCCAGGGAAGATATGGCTACACCTTC,CASSFQGRYGYTF